A single sample gave rise to the 7 T cell receptor beta chains below, sequenced in a study of shared clonotypes between healthy human individuals. The repertoire was sequenced with immunoSEQ multiplex PCR; TCRdb's copy has only in-frame clones and lacks some. The table includes more than 550,000 clones, about nine tenths detected once. The sequenced material came from memory CD8+ T cells from PBMCs. Noted subset: CD45RO+ cells pooled with CCR7-negative TemRA cells. The source is a young man in good health. Some clones in this sample may be carry-over from other donors' samples.

The V gene is TRBV5-4, the J gene TRBJ2-1, with 12 positions matching TRBD2. The V gene end was trimmed by 2 bases and the J gene end by 4 bases; junction bases not matched to a gene: 4. This CDR3 is 16 amino acids long. Germline V CDR1 and CDR2: SGHNT, YYREEE (reference sequence). The CDR3 reads CASSFRLAGEYNEQFF. CDR3 bases: TGTGCCAGCAGCTTCCGACTAGCGGGGGAGTACAATGAGCAGTTCTTC.

This clone appeared a single time. The chain recombines TRBV2 with TRBJ1-1; D unclear. The V end lost 0 bases, the J end lost 1 base, and 6 bases lay between the germline ends. The V gene's germline CDR1 is SNHLY and CDR2 FYNNEI. There are 14 residues in the CDR3. The CDR3 here is CASSEAGANTEAFF. In DNA form, the CDR3 reads TGTGCCAGCAGTGAAGCAGGAGCGAACACTGAAGCTTTCTTT.

The rearrangement uses TRBV27 and TRBJ2-2; D not resolved. The CDR3 is made up of 14 amino acids. From germline, CDR1 is MNHEY and CDR2 SMNVEV (reference sequence). The germline V and J ends were trimmed by 3 bases and 3 bases, with 8 bases remaining between them. CDR3: CASSLFSDTGELFF. For the CDR3, the DNA is TGTGCCAGCAGTTTGTTCTCGGACACCGGGGAGCTGTTTTTT.

V and J are TRBV11-2 and TRBJ2-7; 8 positions agree with TRBD2. The germline gives CDR1 SGHAT, CDR2 FQNNGV. V was pared by 1 base and J by 6 bases, with 5 bases of the junction left unmatched. The CDR3 extends over 14 amino acids. CDR3 region: CASSLGGRLSEQYF. Written as DNA, the CDR3 is TGTGCCAGCAGCTTAGGCGGGAGGCTCTCCGAGCAGTACTTC.

The CDR3 DNA reads as TGTGCCAGCAGCTTAACGCCCGGACAGGGGAATCAGCCCCAGCATTTT. Translated: CASSLTPGQGNQPQHF. The chain carries TRBV7-9 and TRBJ1-5; 9 nucleotides align to TRBD1. The CDR3 has 16 amino acids. From germline, CDR1 is SEHNR and CDR2 FQNEAQ (reference sequence). Trimming at V came to 2 bases and at J to 4 bases, leaving 6 bases not matched to a gene.

This chain joins TRBV2 and TRBJ2-2; 9 bases agree with TRBD2. Germline assignment: CDR1 SNHLY and CDR2 FYNNEI. J lost 6 bases, V lost 1 base, and 21 bases had no gene match. The CDR3 length is 21 residues. CDR3 protein: CASSEGGGRAMRFFYAGELFF. The CDR3 DNA reads TGTGCCAGCAGTGAAGGGGGCGGGAGGGCCATGAGGTTTTTTTATGCCGGGGAGCTGTTTTTT.

J is TRBJ1-5 and V is TRBV11-2, with D maybe TRBD1 (6 bases). Trimming pared 3 bases from V and 10 bases from J, leaving 10 bases between. This CDR3 is 12 amino acids long. Germline loops: CDR1 SGHAT, CDR2 FQNNGV. For the CDR3, the DNA is TGTGCCAGCAGCTTCCTACAGGGACCCCAGCATTTT. Its translation is CASSFLQGPQHF.